These 4 T cell receptor beta chains were sequenced from one sample in a study of glioma-infiltrating T cells after dendritic cell vaccination. Indicated time point: after dendritic cell vaccination, including at tumor progression/relapse. Assay: immunoSEQ multiplex PCR; the TCRdb copy retains only in-frame clones and omits some. The sample comprises approximately 99,000 clones, approximately 84% of which are singletons, and under 6.5% rests with the top ten. The sample was blood, taken after dendritic cell vaccination. These receptors all come from a human donor with glioblastoma.

This clone was seen just once. The CDR3, as DNA: TGTGCCAGTAGTAAAGTGCGCGGGGGCGAGCAGTACTTC. Protein sequence: CASSKVRGGEQYF. The V gene is TRBV19, the J gene TRBJ2-7; 7 nucleotides align to TRBD2. Germline lookup yields CDR1 LNHDA and CDR2 SQIVND (reference sequence). The CDR3 loop spans 13 amino acids. The V and J ends lost 4 bases and 6 bases, in that order; junction bases with no gene match: 6.

The chain employs TRBV27 and TRBJ2-2; perhaps TRBD1 as D (7 bases). CDR3 size: 17 residues. Germline V lookup: CDR1 MNHEY, CDR2 SMNVEV (reference sequence). V gave up 2 bases and J gave up 4 bases, with 17 bases separating them. CDR3 protein: CASSLRGPGGGTGELFF. CDR3 coding DNA: TGTGCCAGCAGTTTACGGGGACCAGGGGGAGGCACCGGGGAGCTGTTTTTT.

The rearrangement uses TRBV9 and TRBJ2-1, with TRBD2 identical over 8 bases. Looked up from germline, CDR1 is SGDLS and CDR2 is YYNGEE. This CDR3 region has 12 residues. V was clipped by 5 bases and J by 10 bases; unmatched bases: 5. The CDR3 reads CASRGLGKEQFF. CDR3 nucleotide sequence: TGTGCCAGCAGGGGACTAGGTAAAGAGCAGTTCTTC.

This chain connects TRBV27 to TRBJ1-2, with 7 bases that match TRBD1. CDR1 is MNHEY and CDR2 is SMNVEV in the germline V gene (reference sequence). The CDR3 runs to 13 residues. Germline trimming cut 6 bases from V and 4 bases from J; bases unmatched to any gene: 5. CDR3 sequence reads: CASSKGQFYGYTF. CDR3 in DNA: TGTGCCAGCAGCAAGGGACAGTTCTATGGCTACACCTTC.